This TCR delta chain was observed in a study of γδ T cells in repeated Plasmodium falciparum infection. Study-wide background: The natural-infection arm compared Malian children under seasonal malaria with matched Australian children. Malian gammadelta TCRs were studied during no-transmission periods and across acute malaria episodes.

Germline loops: CDR1 TSWWSYY, CDR2 QGS. This CDR3 has 19 residues. TCRdb reprocessed the multiplex PCR reads using CATT. Of 75,000 to 95,000 delta-chain clones listed, less than 1% are singletons. Vgamma9/Vdelta2+ and Vdelta2-negative gammadelta T cells were flow-sorted from PBMC for bulk sequencing. A few counts support this clone. TCRdb has a much larger clone's protein, which differs at residue 15 from the translation of this DNA, likely because of a read error; what is shown is the protein translated from the DNA. Sequencing used gamma-delta T cells from blood. The J gene is TRDJ1, the V gene TRDV1; D gene uncertain. The J gene is absent in TCRdb and was assigned here via DNA matching to germline. This receptor was taken from a pool of human donors (malaria-infected and uninfected, not separated). CDR3 nucleotide sequence: TGTGCTCTTGGGGTAAACTTTTTTCTATGGCCCCGAGAGACCGGTAAACTCATCTTT. It encodes CALGVNFFLWPRETGKLIF.